This entry concerns a single T cell receptor beta chain. No antigen is known for it. V was clipped by 1 base and J by 0 bases, with 11 bases between them. Per germline, CDR1 SGHDT and CDR2 YYEEEE. The CDR3 is made up of 16 amino acids. The data derive from a study of T cell responses to AZD1222 COVID-19 vaccine. In the study overall: Pooling covered second doses at about 4 or about 12 weeks.

Whole-study findings and limits: Donor demographics were predominantly white British with a female majority; clonal diversity may be underestimated.

Some clones are missing from TCRdb's copy, which holds only in-frame ones; the method was immunoSEQ multiplex PCR. The sample yields 89,000 or so clones, approximately 86% seen once. The clonotype was recovered from an adult in good health. The chain joins TRBV5-6 to TRBJ1-3; weak D call: TRBD1 (5 bases). The sequences come from peripheral blood, collected on day 0 of AZD1222 vaccination. CDR3 loop: CASSLIPGPSGNTIYF. Here the CDR3 DNA reads TGTGCCAGCAGCTTGATCCCAGGGCCCTCTGGAAACACCATATATTTT.